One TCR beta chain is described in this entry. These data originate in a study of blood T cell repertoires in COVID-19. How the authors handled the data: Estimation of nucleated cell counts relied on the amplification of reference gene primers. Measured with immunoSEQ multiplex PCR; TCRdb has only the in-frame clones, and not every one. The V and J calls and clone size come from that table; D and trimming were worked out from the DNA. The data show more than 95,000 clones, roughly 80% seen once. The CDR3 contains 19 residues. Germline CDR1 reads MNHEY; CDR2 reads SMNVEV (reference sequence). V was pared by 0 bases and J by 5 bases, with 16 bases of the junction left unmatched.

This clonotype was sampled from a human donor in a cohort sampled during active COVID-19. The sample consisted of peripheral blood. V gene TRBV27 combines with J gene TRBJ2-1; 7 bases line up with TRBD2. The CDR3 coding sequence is TGTGCCAGCAGTTTATCTCCGGGGGGTGGAGCGGGGAAGGACAATGAGCAGTTCTTC. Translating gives CASSLSPGGGAGKDNEQFF.